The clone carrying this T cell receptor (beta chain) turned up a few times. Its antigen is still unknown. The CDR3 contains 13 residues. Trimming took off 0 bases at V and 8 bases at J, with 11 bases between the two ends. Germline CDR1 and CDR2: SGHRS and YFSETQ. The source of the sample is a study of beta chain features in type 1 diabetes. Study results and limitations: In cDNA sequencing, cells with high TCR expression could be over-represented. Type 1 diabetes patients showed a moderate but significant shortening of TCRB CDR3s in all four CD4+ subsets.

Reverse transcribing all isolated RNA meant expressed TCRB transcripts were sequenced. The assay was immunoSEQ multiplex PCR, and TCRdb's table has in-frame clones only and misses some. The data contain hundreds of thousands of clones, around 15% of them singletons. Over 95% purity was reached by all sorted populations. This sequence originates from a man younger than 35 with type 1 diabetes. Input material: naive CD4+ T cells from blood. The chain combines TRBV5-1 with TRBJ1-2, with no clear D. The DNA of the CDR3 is TGCGCCAGCAGCTTGGCCGGAGTTATGGGCTACACCTTC. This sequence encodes CASSLAGVMGYTF.